This is a list of T cell receptor beta chains from one sample in a study of T cell responses to AZD1222 COVID-19 vaccine. Profiling relied on immunoSEQ multiplex PCR, and the TCRdb table lists in-frame clones only, not all of them. Of about 150,000 clones in the sample, around nine tenths were seen once. Sequencing used peripheral blood, obtained 28 days after the second AZD1222 dose. The receptors were gathered from an adult who received the AZD1222 COVID-19 vaccine. Each CDR3 is given with its conserved first and last residue. The D gene is left open where the match is weak.

v_call	j_call	d_call	cdr3_nt	cdr3_aa
TRBV11-2	TRBJ2-5	TRBD1	TGTGCCAGCAGCTTCTTCGGGCGACAGGGACGGGAGACCCAGTACTTC	CASSFFGRQGRETQYF
TRBV10-3	TRBJ2-1	.	TGTGCCATCACCACTGTCAACAATGAGCAGTTCTTC	CAITTVNNEQFF
TRBV30	TRBJ2-7	TRBD1	TGTGCCTGGAGTCACGGGACAGATTACGAGCAGTACTTC	CAWSHGTDYEQYF
TRBV5-1	TRBJ2-3	.	TGCGCCAGCAGCCTTTCCTTAACCACTCGCACAGATACGCAGTATTTT	CASSLSLTTRTDTQYF
TRBV5-4	TRBJ1-6	.	TGTGCCAGCAGCTTGCGAGGTGTTACCTATAATTCACCCCTCCACTTT	CASSLRGVTYNSPLHF
TRBV6-4	TRBJ1-2	.	TGTGCCAGCAGTGACTCATCGGGGGTGCGGGGCTACACCTTC	CASSDSSGVRGYTF
TRBV5-6	TRBJ2-1	TRBD1	TGTGCCAGCAGCTTCCCGGGACAGCAAGCCCCCCCTGGGTACAATGAGCAGTTCTTC	CASSFPGQQAPPGYNEQFF
TRBV7-9	TRBJ1-1	.	TGTGCCAGCAGCTTGAGGCGGGAACACAAGAACACTGAAGCTTTCTTT	CASSLRREHKNTEAFF
TRBV6-6	TRBJ1-5	.	TGTGCCAGCAGTTCAGGGACACGAGGCAATCAGCCCCAGCATTTT	CASSSGTRGNQPQHF
TRBV29-1	TRBJ2-7	.	TGCAGCGTTGAAGCGGATTCCTACGAGCAGTACTTC	CSVEADSYEQYF